Presented here are 13 T cell receptor beta chains from one specimen sequenced in a study of blood T cells in healthy people across ages. It was with a sample-barcoded 5' primer and a J-beta primer mix that a second PCR of roughly 7 to 12 cycles was run. Using its own MiXCR run on the 5' RACE reads, TCRdb lists one record per CDR3 protein. Of about 1.8 million distinct CDR3 sequences in the sample, 49% were seen once. Source material: blood. All receptors come from a woman aged 40 to 50 in good health.

Points on this clonotype: One junction end disagrees with the germline gene, perhaps due to a read error. The V call is TRBV3-1, the J call TRBJ2-7; tentatively, D is TRBD2 (5 bases). The CDR3 loop spans 14 amino acids. Germline V gene lookup returns CDR1 LGHDT and CDR2 YNNKEL (reference sequence). The CDR3 bases are TGTGACAGCAGCCAAAGTAGCGACTCCTGCGAGCAGTACTTC. This sequence encodes CDSSQSSDSCEQYF.

A single count supports this clonotype. The V and J genes are TRBV12-3 or TRBV12-4 and TRBJ1-4, with D possibly being TRBD1 (5 bases). The CDR3 sequence is 15 residues long. The V and J ends lost 0 bases and 7 bases respectively, with 12 bases between them. CDR3: CASSLARGTGEKLFF. The CDR3, as DNA: TGTGCCAGCAGTTTAGCCCGGGGGACGGGTGAAAAACTGTTTTTT.

This clonotype was seen a handful of times. The V call is TRBV29-1, the J call TRBJ2-7, with 10 nucleotides matching TRBD1. J was trimmed by 12 bases and V by 2 bases; bases with no gene match: 7. The CDR3 sequence is 12 residues long. The germline gives CDR1 SQVTM, CDR2 ANQGSEA. CDR3 region: CSVENPGQGLYF. The CDR3 DNA follows: TGCAGCGTTGAAAATCCGGGACAGGGGCTGTACTTC.

The chain employs TRBV20-1 and TRBJ1-1; D is possibly TRBD1 (5 bases). The germline CDR1 and CDR2 sequences are DFQATT and SNEGSKA (reference sequence). Trimming pared 4 bases from V and 0 bases from J, leaving 15 bases between. The CDR3 has 15 amino acids. CDR3 region: CSAKRGGRLNTEAFF. The CDR3 DNA reads TGCAGTGCTAAAAGGGGAGGGCGCTTGAACACTGAAGCTTTCTTT.

This clonotype came up a few times. The chain combines TRBV28 with TRBJ2-5, with 7 bases fitting TRBD1. Trimming at V came to 7 bases and at J to 0 bases, leaving 8 bases not matched to a gene. The CDR3 has 15 amino acids. Looked up from germline, CDR1 is MDHEN and CDR2 is SYDVKM. CDR3 in amino acids: CASKGDSLYQETQYF. DNA for the CDR3: TGTGCCAGCAAGGGGGACAGCCTCTACCAAGAGACCCAGTACTTC.

This chain uses TRBV12-3 or TRBV12-4 with TRBJ2-7; no clear D gene. The J call may be faulty, since TRBJ2-5 better matches the DNA end. This CDR3 has 14 amino acids. CDR3: CASRPLLGGETQYF. The CDR3 DNA reads TGTGCCAGCCGGCCGCTTTTAGGTGGGGAGACCCAGTACTTC.

The chain joins TRBV20-1 to TRBJ1-5; the D is unclear. V lost 3 bases and J lost 2, with 11 bases in between. The CDR3 has 14 amino acids. The germline V gene has CDR1 DFQATT and CDR2 SNEGSKA (reference sequence). In DNA form, the CDR3 reads TGCAGTGCTAGGCGCGGAAGTGGCAATCAGCCCCAGCATTTT. Amino acids: CSARRGSGNQPQHF.

The V gene is TRBV27, the J gene TRBJ2-1; TRBD1 is a possible D gene (5 bases). This CDR3 comprises 12 residues. The V gene's germline CDR1 is MNHEY and CDR2 SMNVEV (reference sequence). Trimming cost V 8 bases and J 3 bases, with 8 bases left between them. Written as DNA, the CDR3 is TGTGCCAGCGAGACAGACTACAATGAGCAGTTCTTC. This translates into CASETDYNEQFF.

V is TRBV9 and J is TRBJ2-6; the D is unclear. Germline V gives CDR1 SGDLS, CDR2 YYNGEE. CDR3 length equals 15 residues. The V end lost 3 bases, the J end lost 0 bases, and 7 bases lay between the germline ends. Written as DNA, the CDR3 is TGTGCCAGCAGCGGAGAAAGCTCTGGGGCCAACGTCCTGACTTTC. Protein sequence: CASSGESSGANVLTF. Full variable domain (remainder filled in from reference TRBV9 and TRBJ2-6): DSGVTQTPKHLITATGQRVTLRCSPRSGDLSVYWYQQSLDQGLQFLIQYYNGEERAKGNILERFSAQQFPDLHSELNLSSLELGDSALYFCASSGESSGANVLTFGAGSRLTVL.

This sequence joins TRBV20-1 and TRBJ2-7; D remains unclear. The V end was cut by 1 base, the J end by 3 bases, with 16 bases between. From germline, CDR1 is DFQATT and CDR2 SNEGSKA (reference sequence). The CDR3 extends over 15 amino acids. The CDR3 coding sequence is TGCAGTGCTAGAGGTCCGGAACACCCGTACTACGAGCAGTACTTC. Protein sequence: CSARGPEHPYYEQYF.

Worth noting for this clonotype: One end of the junction is discordant with germline, which a read error may explain. CDR3 sequence (DNA): TGTGCCAGCAGTTACGGGGCCGTCTTCTATGGCTGCACCTTC. Its protein product is CASSYGAVFYGCTF. This chain connects TRBV6-2 or TRBV6-3 to TRBJ1-2; D is perhaps TRBD1 (5 bases). Germline lookup yields CDR1 MNHEY and CDR2 SVGEGT. The CDR3 extends over 14 amino acids.

This clonotype was seen a few times. This chain connects TRBV12-3 or TRBV12-4 to TRBJ2-7; D is undetermined. The CDR3 has 15 residues. Between the trimmed V and J ends, which lost 4 bases and 2 bases, there was a span of 15 bases. The CDR3 sequence is CASSSPPLGTYEQYF. The CDR3 bases are TGTGCCAGCAGTTCCCCCCCCCTAGGCACCTACGAGCAGTACTTC.

The chain combines TRBV5-1 with TRBJ2-3; 7 bases align to TRBD1. The germline V gene encodes CDR1 SGHRS and CDR2 YFSETQ. This CDR3 has 14 residues. With V trimmed by 7 bases and J by 1 base, 6 bases remained unmatched. The CDR3 sequence is CASLQGDGTDTQYF. The CDR3 bases are TGCGCCAGCCTCCAGGGGGATGGCACAGATACGCAGTATTTT.